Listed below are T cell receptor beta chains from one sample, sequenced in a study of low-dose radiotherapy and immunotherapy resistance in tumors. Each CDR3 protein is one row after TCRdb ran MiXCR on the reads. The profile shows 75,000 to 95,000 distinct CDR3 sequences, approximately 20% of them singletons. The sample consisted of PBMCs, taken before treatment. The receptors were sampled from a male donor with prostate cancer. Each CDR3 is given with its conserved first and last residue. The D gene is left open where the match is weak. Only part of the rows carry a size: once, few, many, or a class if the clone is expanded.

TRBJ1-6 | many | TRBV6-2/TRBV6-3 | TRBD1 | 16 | TGTGCCAGCAGTTACTCGAACAATGGACAGGGATCACCCCTCCACTTT | CASSYSNNGQGSPLHF
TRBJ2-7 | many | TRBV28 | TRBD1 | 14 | TGTGCCAGCACCACAACAGGGGCATCCTACGAGCAGTACTTC | CASTTTGASYEQYF
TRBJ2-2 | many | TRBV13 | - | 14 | TGTGCCAGTGGGGGACTGGAGGACGGCGGGGAGCTGTTTTTT | CASGGLEDGGELFF
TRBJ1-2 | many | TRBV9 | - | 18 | TGTGCCAGCAGCGCCGTGAACTCCATGGTCGGATACCCTTATGGCTACACCTTC | CASSAVNSMVGYPYGYTF
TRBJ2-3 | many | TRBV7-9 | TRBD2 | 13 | TGCGCCAGCAGTAGCGGGAGCACAGATACGCAGTATTTT | CASSSGSTDTQYF
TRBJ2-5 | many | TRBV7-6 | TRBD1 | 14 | TGTGCCAGCAGCTCGACAGGGATCCAAGAGACCCAGTACTTC | CASSSTGIQETQYF
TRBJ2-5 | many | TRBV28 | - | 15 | TGTGCCAGCAGCCGTCGGACGGGAACGGGTGAGACCCAGTACTTC | CASSRRTGTGETQYF
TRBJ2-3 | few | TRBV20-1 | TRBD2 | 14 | TGCAGTGCTAGTCTCAGCGGGAAGCCAGATACGCAGTATTTT | CSASLSGKPDTQYF
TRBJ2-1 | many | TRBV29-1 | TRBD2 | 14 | TGCAGCGTTGTACGGGAGGGCCGTTACAATGAGCAGTTCTTC | CSVVREGRYNEQFF
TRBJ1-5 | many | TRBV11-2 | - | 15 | TGTGCCAGCAGCGCTGACGGGGTGGGCAATCAGCCCCAGCATTTT | CASSADGVGNQPQHF
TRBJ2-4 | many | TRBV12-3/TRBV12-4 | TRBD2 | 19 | TGTGCCAGCAGTTTTTTGTTGACTAGCGGGAAAGTAGCCAAAAACATTCAGTACTTC | CASSFLLTSGKVAKNIQYF
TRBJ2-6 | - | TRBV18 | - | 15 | TGTGCCAGCTCACCCCTGGTCTCTGGGGCCAACGTCCTGACTTTC | CASSPLVSGANVLTF
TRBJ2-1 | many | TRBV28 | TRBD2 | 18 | TGTGCCAGCAGTGCCATGCCGACTAGCGGGAGCTCCTACAATGAGCAGTTCTTC | CASSAMPTSGSSYNEQFF
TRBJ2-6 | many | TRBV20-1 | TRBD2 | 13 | TGCAGTGCTACGGGAGGGGGGGCCAACGTCCTGACTTTC | CSATGGGANVLTF
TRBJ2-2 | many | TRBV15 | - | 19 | TGTGCCACCAGCAGATCTTCGTTAATCGGGGGTGGGCGTGACGGGGAGCTGTTTTTT | CATSRSSLIGGGRDGELFF
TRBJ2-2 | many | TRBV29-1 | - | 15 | TGCAGCGCCCGGCCGCTAGGGACGAACACCGGGGAGCTGTTTTTT | CSARPLGTNTGELFF
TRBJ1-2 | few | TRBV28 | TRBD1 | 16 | TGTGCCAGCAGTTTGGGACAGGGACCCGAACAGGGTGGCTACACCTTC | CASSLGQGPEQGGYTF
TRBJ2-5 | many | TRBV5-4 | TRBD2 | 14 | TGTGCCAGCAGCCCGACTAGCGGAGGGGAGACCCAGTACTTC | CASSPTSGGETQYF
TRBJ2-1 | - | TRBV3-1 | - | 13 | TGTGCCAGCAGCCGGCGAGGGGAAGAGACCCAGTTCTTC | CASSRRGEETQFF
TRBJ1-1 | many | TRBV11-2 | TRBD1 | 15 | TGTGCCAGCAGCTTACAGGGGACAGAAGGAACTGAAGCTTTCTTT | CASSLQGTEGTEAFF
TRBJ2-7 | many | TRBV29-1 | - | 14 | TGCAGCGCCTTGGGGCAGGCGCACTCCTACGAGCAGTACTTC | CSALGQAHSYEQYF
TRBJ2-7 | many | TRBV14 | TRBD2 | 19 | TGTGCCAGCAGCCAAGAGGCGTTTTTCGGCGGGGGGCAATCCTACGAGCAGTACTTC | CASSQEAFFGGGQSYEQYF
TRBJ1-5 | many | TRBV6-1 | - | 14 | TGTGCCAGCAGTGAATTGAGAGGGCTTCAGCCCCAGCATTTT | CASSELRGLQPQHF
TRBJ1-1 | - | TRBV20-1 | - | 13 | TGCAGTGCCCACTTGGGGGTGAGGACTGAAGCTTTCTTT | CSAHLGVRTEAFF
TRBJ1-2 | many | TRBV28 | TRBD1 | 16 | TGTGCCAGCAGTCCGACCGCAGGGGGACCAAACTATGGCTACACCTTC | CASSPTAGGPNYGYTF
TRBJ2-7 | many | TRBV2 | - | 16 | TGTGCCAGCAGTTACATACTAGAAAAGATCTCCTACGAGCAGTACTTC | CASSYILEKISYEQYF
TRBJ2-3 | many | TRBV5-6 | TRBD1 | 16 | TGTGCCAGCTCACAACAGGGGCTGGGCTACACAGATACGCAGTATTTT | CASSQQGLGYTDTQYF
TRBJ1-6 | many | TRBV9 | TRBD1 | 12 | TGTGCCAGCAGCGCCGCGGACAGGCCCCTCCACTTT | CASSAADRPLHF
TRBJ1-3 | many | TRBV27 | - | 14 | TGTGCCAGCAGTTTACAGGGGACAGGAAACACCATATATTTT | CASSLQGTGNTIYF
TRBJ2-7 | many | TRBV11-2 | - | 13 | TGTGCCAGCAGCTCTGGGGGCAGCCACGAGCAGTACTTC | CASSSGGSHEQYF
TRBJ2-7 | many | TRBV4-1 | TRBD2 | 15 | TGCGCCAGCAGCCAGCTAGCGGGAGCTGTCTACGAGCAGTACTTC | CASSQLAGAVYEQYF
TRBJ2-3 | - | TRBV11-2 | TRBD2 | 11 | TGTGCCAGCAGAACCTTAGCGGGGACGTATTTT | CASRTLAGTYF
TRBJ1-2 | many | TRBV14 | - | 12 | TGTGCCAGCAGCCAAGATCGGGTCGGCTACACCTTC | CASSQDRVGYTF
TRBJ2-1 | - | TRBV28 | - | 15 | TGTGCCAGCAGTCTCCGGGGCCGGGCGAACAATGAGCAGTTCTTC | CASSLRGRANNEQFF
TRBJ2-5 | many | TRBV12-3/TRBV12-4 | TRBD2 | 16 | TGTGCCAGCAGTTTCAGGGCTAGCGGATCGGGAGAGACCCAGTACTTC | CASSFRASGSGETQYF
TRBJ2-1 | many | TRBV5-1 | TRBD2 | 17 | TGCGCCAGCCACGGTGGGGCTAGCGGGAGGGCCTTGAATGAGCAGTTCTTC | CASHGGASGRALNEQFF
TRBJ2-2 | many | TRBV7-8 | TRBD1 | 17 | TGTGCCAGCAGCTTAAGGGGGACAGGTCACACCGGCGGGGAGCTGTTTTTT | CASSLRGTGHTGGELFF